The clone carrying this T cell receptor (beta chain) was seen a handful of times. Its matching antigen is unknown. A single record per CDR3 protein comes from TCRdb applying MiXCR to the RT-PCR reads. This repertoire shows around 650,000 distinct CDR3 sequences, 15% to 18% found once; its top ten account for around 10%. The data originate from a study of response to subunit inactivated influenza vaccine. Study observations and caveats: A suggestion made by the authors is that each seasonal influenza vaccination recruits few new T cells.

The input for sequencing was PBMCs from blood, taken approximately 13 days after vaccination. The source is a man aged 45 to 65 who received an inactivated influenza vaccine.

CDR3 sequence: CASSPGGSDEQYF. As DNA, the CDR3 is TGTGCCAGCTCACCAGGGGGAAGTGACGAGCAGTACTTC. The chain joins TRBV18 to TRBJ2-7; D could derive from TRBD1 or TRBD2 (5 bases each). This CDR3 has 13 amino acids. Trimming took 2 bases from V and 5 from J, leaving 10 bases between them. Germline V CDR1 and CDR2: KGHSH, LQKENI.